A selection of T cell receptor beta chains follows, all from one sample in a study of T cell responses to AZD1222 COVID-19 vaccine. Only in-frame clones appear in the TCRdb table, and some are missing; sequencing was by immunoSEQ multiplex PCR. The sample lists about 130,000 clones, 85% to 90% occurring once. The sequenced sample was peripheral blood, obtained on day 0 of AZD1222 vaccination. All receptors come from an adult in good health. CDR3s include the opening cysteine and the closing phenylalanine or tryptophan. Each record gives: D gene, V gene, clone size, J gene, CDR3 protein, CDR3 DNA. D genes are given only for firm matches. The size entry is marked missing in some rows and otherwise reads once, few, many or a size class.

NA	TRBV20-1	NA	TRBJ2-7	CSASGGRGVDEQYF	TGCAGTGCTAGTGGGGGGCGCGGCGTTGACGAGCAGTACTTC
NA	TRBV6-4	NA	TRBJ1-5	CASSDAMSRGRNQPQHF	TGTGCCAGCAGTGACGCAATGAGCCGGGGCCGAAATCAGCCCCAGCATTTT
TRBD2	TRBV18	NA	TRBJ2-1	CASSPPSSGGGQFF	TGTGCCAGCTCACCACCGTCTAGCGGGGGGGGACAGTTCTTC
TRBD1	TRBV27	NA	TRBJ1-1	CASSFKTIFGQGRTEAFF	TGTGCCAGCAGTTTCAAAACTATTTTCGGACAGGGGAGGACTGAAGCTTTCTTT
NA	TRBV18	NA	TRBJ1-1	CASSPPGATEAFF	TGTGCCAGCTCACCACCCGGAGCCACTGAAGCTTTCTTT
TRBD1	TRBV6-5	NA	TRBJ1-3	CASSYDRDGNTIYF	TGTGCCAGCAGTTACGACAGGGACGGAAACACCATATATTTT
NA	TRBV7-6	NA	TRBJ2-1	CASSPMAISNNEQFF	TGTGCCAGCAGCCCCATGGCTATCTCGAACAATGAGCAGTTCTTC
NA	TRBV4-3	NA	TRBJ1-4	CPSSRLSATTNEKLFF	TGCCCCAGCAGCCGCCTCTCAGCAACAACTAATGAAAAACTGTTTTTT
TRBD1	TRBV19	NA	TRBJ1-4	CASKGQGMGKLFF	TGTGCCAGTAAGGGACAGGGCATGGGAAAACTGTTTTTT
NA	TRBV29-1	NA	TRBJ1-1	CSVLRDATEAFF	TGCAGCGTCCTCCGGGACGCCACTGAAGCTTTCTTT
NA	TRBV29-1	NA	TRBJ2-7	CSVQGRGFISYEQYF	TGCAGCGTTCAAGGTCGGGGTTTTATCTCCTACGAGCAGTACTTC
NA	TRBV5-3	NA	TRBJ2-2	CARSRSGELFF	TGTGCCAGAAGCCGCAGTGGGGAGCTGTTTTTT
NA	TRBV28	NA	TRBJ1-1	CASSSLRRQNMNTEAFF	TGTGCCAGCAGTTCGCTACGTCGACAGAACATGAACACTGAAGCTTTCTTT
TRBD1	TRBV4-1	NA	TRBJ2-4	CASSQEGQGDFLGKNIQYF	TGCGCCAGCAGCCAAGAGGGACAGGGGGATTTTTTGGGCAAAAACATTCAGTACTTC
TRBD1	TRBV5-5	once	TRBJ1-3	CASSLLGQGDTIYF	TGTGCCAGCAGCTTACTGGGACAGGGGGACACCATATATTTT
NA	TRBV11-2	NA	TRBJ1-2	CASSPGENYGYTF	TGTGCCAGCAGCCCGGGGGAAAACTATGGCTACACCTTC
NA	TRBV15	NA	TRBJ2-3	CATRDPRGGDTQYF	TGTGCCACCAGAGATCCCAGAGGGGGGGATACGCAGTATTTT
TRBD2	TRBV3-1/TRBV3-2	once	TRBJ2-7	CASSPAGGFTYEQYF	TGTGCCAGCAGTCCAGCGGGGGGCTTCACCTACGAGCAGTACTTC
NA	TRBV7-9	few	TRBJ1-2	CASSPTALYGYTF	TGTGCCAGCAGCCCGACAGCCCTCTATGGCTACACCTTC
NA	TRBV7-8	NA	TRBJ1-5	CASSPRGRGLRPQHF	TGTGCCAGCAGCCCGAGAGGCAGGGGCCTGAGGCCCCAGCATTTT
NA	TRBV6-2/TRBV6-3	NA	TRBJ2-7	CASSRDYEQYF	TGTGCCAGCAGCCGAGACTACGAGCAGTACTTC
NA	TRBV28	NA	TRBJ2-7	CASSLWGIGSYEQYF	TGTGCCAGCAGTTTATGGGGCATTGGATCCTACGAGCAGTACTTC
NA	TRBV7-2	NA	TRBJ1-2	CASSLPLGYGYTF	TGTGCCAGCAGCTTACCCCTGGGCTATGGCTACACCTTC
NA	TRBV6-2/TRBV6-3	NA	TRBJ1-2	CASSRGPVSANYGYTF	TGTGCCAGCAGTCGGGGGCCGGTATCCGCTAACTATGGCTACACCTTC
NA	TRBV6-6	NA	TRBJ2-1	CASTSGSYNEQFF	TGTGCCAGCACCTCAGGGTCCTACAATGAGCAGTTCTTC
NA	TRBV14	NA	TRBJ1-2	CASSYSTGGADGYTF	TGTGCCAGCAGTTACTCCACCGGGGGCGCAGATGGCTACACCTTC
NA	TRBV5-1	NA	TRBJ1-1	CASSLFGVNTEAFF	TGCGCCAGCAGCTTGTTCGGGGTAAACACTGAAGCTTTCTTT
NA	TRBV27	NA	TRBJ1-1	CASSTMNTEAFF	TGTGCCAGCAGCACTATGAACACTGAAGCTTTCTTT
TRBD1	TRBV18	NA	TRBJ1-6	CASSDRVDSPLHF	TGTGCCAGCTCCGACAGGGTTGATTCACCCCTCCACTTT
NA	TRBV2	NA	TRBJ1-4	CASRRGEEKLFF	TGTGCCAGCAGGCGGGGGGAGGAAAAACTGTTTTTT
NA	TRBV5-5	few	TRBJ2-7	CASRIRHGAYEQYF	TGTGCCAGCAGGATCCGACACGGCGCCTACGAGCAGTACTTC
NA	TRBV5-5	NA	TRBJ1-3	CASSLDSGNTIYF	TGTGCCAGCAGCTTAGACTCTGGAAACACCATATATTTT
TRBD1	TRBV6-2/TRBV6-3	few	TRBJ1-1	CASSGSGGWNTEAFF	TGTGCCAGCAGTGGGTCAGGGGGCTGGAACACTGAAGCTTTCTTT
NA	TRBV5-5	once	TRBJ1-6	CASSLQHSPLHF	TGTGCCAGCAGCTTACAACATTCACCCCTCCACTTT
TRBD2	TRBV19	NA	TRBJ2-7	CASSMPGLGAGEQYF	TGTGCCAGTAGTATGCCGGGACTAGGGGCTGGCGAGCAGTACTTC
NA	TRBV7-3	NA	TRBJ2-5	CASSFGSAQETQYF	TGTGCCAGCAGCTTTGGGTCGGCTCAAGAGACCCAGTACTTC
NA	TRBV5-1	NA	TRBJ2-2	CASSTDPGHNFGAGELFF	TGCGCCAGCAGCACAGACCCGGGACATAATTTTGGGGCCGGGGAGCTGTTTTTT
NA	TRBV6-2/TRBV6-3	NA	TRBJ2-3	CASSATGLVWSADTQYF	TGTGCCAGCAGTGCAACGGGACTGGTCTGGTCGGCAGATACGCAGTATTTT
NA	TRBV14	NA	TRBJ1-6	CASSQGGPLHF	TGTGCCAGCAGCCAAGGGGGACCCCTCCACTTT
TRBD2	TRBV3-1/TRBV3-2	NA	TRBJ2-5	CASSQDRGGGAQETQYF	TGTGCCAGCAGCCAAGATAGGGGCGGGGGGGCCCAAGAGACCCAGTACTTC
NA	TRBV9	NA	TRBJ1-3	CASSPGNTIYF	TGTGCCAGCAGCCCTGGAAACACCATATATTTT
NA	TRBV7-2	NA	TRBJ2-7	CASSTAGWGYEQYF	TGTGCCAGCAGCACCGCAGGGTGGGGATACGAGCAGTACTTC
NA	TRBV2	NA	TRBJ1-4	CASSEMVEPIATNEKLFF	TGTGCCAGCAGTGAGATGGTGGAGCCTATAGCAACTAATGAAAAACTGTTTTTT
TRBD1	TRBV18	NA	TRBJ1-2	CASSPPDRNYGYTF	TGTGCCAGCTCACCACCGGACAGGAACTATGGCTACACCTTC
NA	TRBV12-3/TRBV12-4	NA	TRBJ2-3	CASSSVPDTQYF	TGTGCCAGCAGTTCGGTTCCAGATACGCAGTATTTT
NA	TRBV2	NA	TRBJ2-5	CASSVSETQYF	TGTGCCAGCAGTGTTAGTGAGACCCAGTACTTC